This T cell receptor beta chain was sequenced for a study of T cells in localized non-small cell lung cancer. This table comes from immunoSEQ multiplex PCR, and its TCRdb copy is limited to in-frame clones, with some not included. The table records about 1,500 clones, around 30% of them present only once. Between the trimmed V and J ends, which lost 2 bases and 7 bases, there was a span of 14 bases. This CDR3 is 15 amino acids long. CDR1 and CDR2 (germline): KGHSH, LQKENI. V is TRBV18 and J is TRBJ1-4, with D perhaps matching TRBD1 (5 bases). The TCR sequence derives from a male donor aged 60 or over with stage I squamous cell lung carcinoma. The input for sequencing was normal lung tissue next to the tumor, taken before any cancer treatment. The CDR3 DNA reads TGTGCCAGCTCACCAGCCGGGACGGCCCGTGAAAAACTGTTTTTT. This gives the protein CASSPAGTAREKLFF. Drawing the rest from reference TRBV18 and TRBJ1-4, the complete variable domain is NAGVMQNPRHLVRRRGQEARLRCSPMKGHSHVYWYRQLPEEGLKFMVYLQKENIIDESGMPKERFSAEFPKEGPSILRIQQVVRGDSAAYFCASSPAGTAREKLFFGSGTQLSVL.